These 32 T cell receptor beta chains were all obtained from the same sample, sequenced in a study of monozygotic twins with inflammatory bowel disease. TCRdb re-called the 5' RACE reads and catalogs CDR3 proteins one per entry, DNA excluded. This repertoire includes fewer than 350,000 distinct CDR3 sequences. The sample was blood. The origin of the receptors is a human donor with ulcerative colitis or Crohn's disease, or a healthy co-twin of an affected twin (not recorded which).

The chain employs TRBV24-1 and TRBJ1-5. From germline, CDR1 is KGHDR and CDR2 SFDVKD. The CDR3 loop spans 13 amino acids. CDR3 in amino acids: CATSDFTGQPQHF.

CDR3 protein: CASRPDRNNEKLFF. The chain combines TRBV12-3 or TRBV12-4 with TRBJ1-4; without DNA, the TCRdb call of TRBD1 cannot be checked. CDR3 length: 14 amino acids.

The genes are TRBV20-1 and TRBJ2-7. Germline-derived CDR1 and CDR2 are DFQATT and SNEGSKA (reference sequence). The CDR3 extends over 12 amino acids. The CDR3 region is CSARDLTYEQYF.

The chain employs TRBV5-1 and TRBJ2-1; TCRdb's assignment of TRBD2 cannot be checked, as there is no DNA. The germline CDR1 and CDR2 sequences are SGHRS and YFSETQ. This CDR3 region has 12 residues. CDR3 amino acids: CASSSWTSGQFF.

The V call is TRBV5-1, the J call TRBJ2-2; TCRdb's assignment of TRBD2 cannot be checked, as there is no DNA. Germline loops: CDR1 SGHRS, CDR2 YFSETQ. CDR3 length: 16 residues. The CDR3 region is CASSLRPSGNTGELFF.

The chain employs TRBV18 and TRBJ1-5; with no DNA, the TCRdb D assignment of TRBD1 cannot be verified. Germline V gives CDR1 KGHSH, CDR2 LQKENI. This CDR3 spans 16 amino acids. The CDR3 loop reads CASSQDSGGSNQPQHF.

This CDR3 reads CSARDKGQGGYEQYF. The chain combines TRBV20-1 with TRBJ2-7; the D call of TRBD1 rests on TCRdb alone, since no DNA is present to check it. The CDR3 spans 15 residues. In germline, CDR1 is DFQATT, CDR2 SNEGSKA (reference sequence).

The rearrangement links TRBV7-8 to TRBJ2-3; TCRdb proposes TRBD2, but this gene call is untestable without DNA. The germline CDR1 and CDR2 sequences are SGHVS and FQNEAQ. The CDR3 length is 20 residues. Here the CDR3 reads CASSLDPRRRGGPGADTQYF.

This rearrangement joins TRBV6-5 to TRBJ2-7; with no DNA, the TCRdb D assignment of TRBD2 cannot be verified. Germline CDR1 reads MNHEY; CDR2 reads SVGAGI. The CDR3 is made up of 16 amino acids. The CDR3 protein is CASRGPNQWGTYEQYF.

The chain is built from TRBV29-1 and TRBJ1-5; lacking DNA, the TRBD1 call made by TCRdb goes unchecked. In germline, CDR1 is SQVTM, CDR2 ANQGSEA. There are 14 residues in the CDR3. CDR3 sequence: CSVSQGTSNQPQHF.

The chain joins TRBV7-9 to TRBJ2-7; TCRdb picks TRBD1, but there is no DNA to check that call. CDR1 SEHNR and CDR2 FQNEAQ come from the germline V gene (reference sequence). The CDR3 runs to 16 residues. The CDR3 region is CASSASPGQGSYEQYF.

The genes are TRBV19 and TRBJ1-5; TCRdb's assignment of TRBD1 cannot be checked, as there is no DNA. Germline V gene lookup returns CDR1 LNHDA and CDR2 SQIVND (reference sequence). The length of the CDR3 is 16 residues. The CDR3 is CASQSQQGLYGQPQHF.

The CDR3 sequence: CATSRIAGGPGNEQFF. The V gene is TRBV15, the J gene TRBJ2-1; TCRdb indicates TRBD2, and absent DNA this call remains unverified. The germline CDR1 and CDR2 sequences are LNHNV and YYDKDF (reference sequence). This CDR3 contains 16 residues. The full variable domain, with the rest looked up from reference TRBV15 and TRBJ2-1, is DAMVIQNPRYQVTQFGKPVTLSCSQTLNHNVMYWYQQKSSQAPKLLFHYYDKDFNNEADTPDNFQSRRPNTSFCFLDIRSPGLGDTAMYLCATSRIAGGPGNEQFFGPGTRLTVL.

The J gene is TRBJ2-3, the V gene TRBV29-1; lacking DNA, the TRBD1 call made by TCRdb goes unchecked. Per germline, CDR1 SQVTM and CDR2 ANQGSEA. The CDR3 extends over 16 amino acids. CDR3 sequence: CSVDRRIDRSTDTQYF.

The genes are TRBV14 and TRBJ2-2; there is no DNA to check the TCRdb D call of TRBD2. Germline V lookup: CDR1 SGHDN, CDR2 FVKESK. This CDR3 region has 15 residues. The CDR3 sequence is CASNSLTGRTGELFF.

The genes are TRBV4-2 and TRBJ1-3; TCRdb's D call of TRBD1 is untestable without DNA. Per the germline V gene, CDR1 is LGHNA and CDR2 is YNFKEQ. The CDR3 runs to 15 residues. Here the CDR3 reads CASSPKGDSGNTIYF.

V and J are TRBV20-1 and TRBJ1-4; TCRdb names TRBD1, which stays unverified in the absence of DNA. Germline CDR1 DFQATT, CDR2 SNEGSKA (reference sequence). CDR3 size: 15 residues. The CDR3 spells CSAREIGDRGEKLFF.

The rearrangement uses TRBV11-2 and TRBJ1-6. There are 14 residues in the CDR3. Germline values: CDR1 SGHAT, CDR2 FQNNGV. The CDR3 here is CASSPEAYNSPLHF.

V is TRBV29-1 and J is TRBJ2-3; the D call of TRBD1 rests on TCRdb alone, since no DNA is present to check it. Germline V gene sequence: CDR1 SQVTM, CDR2 ANQGSEA. The CDR3 is 13 amino acids. CDR3 region: CSLWTDSTDTQYF.

The chain joins TRBV18 to TRBJ2-1. Germline V lookup: CDR1 KGHSH, CDR2 LQKENI. CDR3 length: 16 amino acids. The CDR3 sequence is CASSPRAGLVHNEQFF.

This sequence joins TRBV20-1 and TRBJ1-5. Germline assignment: CDR1 DFQATT and CDR2 SNEGSKA (reference sequence). The CDR3 is made up of 12 amino acids. CDR3 loop: CSAKQSNQPQHF.

The chain carries TRBV9 and TRBJ2-1; TCRdb calls TRBD1, which cannot be checked without DNA. The CDR3 length is 14 residues. Germline V gene sequence: CDR1 SGDLS, CDR2 YYNGEE. CDR3 loop: CASSARWQSNEQFF.

The chain links TRBV4-1 to TRBJ1-5; checking the TCRdb D call of TRBD1 is not possible without DNA. Germline V CDR1 and CDR2: MGHRA, YSYEKL. The CDR3 length is 15 residues. This CDR3 reads CASSQLPQVGRPQHF.

V gene TRBV6-4 combines with J gene TRBJ2-1; TCRdb's assignment of TRBD2 cannot be checked, as there is no DNA. The CDR3 is 16 residues long. Germline CDR1 is MRHNA and CDR2 is SNTAGT. The CDR3 protein is CASSDGTSGFYNEQFF.

The chain joins TRBV11-2 to TRBJ2-1; the D call from TCRdb, TRBD2, cannot be confirmed without DNA. Germline CDR1 is SGHAT and CDR2 is FQNNGV. The CDR3 is 14 amino acids. CDR3 sequence reads: CASRHVASGRQQFF.

The V and J genes are TRBV4-2 and TRBJ2-1; with no DNA, the TCRdb D assignment of TRBD2 cannot be verified. The germline gives CDR1 LGHNA, CDR2 YNFKEQ. The CDR3 sequence is 19 residues long. The CDR3 protein is CASSQTAGTSGLSYNEQFF.

The chain combines TRBV24-1 with TRBJ2-3; with no DNA, the TCRdb D assignment of TRBD1 cannot be verified. From germline, CDR1 is KGHDR and CDR2 SFDVKD. The CDR3 loop spans 16 amino acids. The chain's CDR3 is CATSDQTGPSTDTQYF.

Here the CDR3 reads CAISESDRVGLYF. This rearrangement joins TRBV10-3 to TRBJ2-4. CDR1 is ENHRY and CDR2 is SYGVKD in the germline V gene. The CDR3 is 13 residues long.

The rearrangement links TRBV12-3 or TRBV12-4 to TRBJ2-7; TCRdb gives TRBD1 as the D gene, but with no DNA this cannot be confirmed. CDR3 length: 16 residues. The CDR3 loop reads CATTFRAGHGSHEQYF.

V and J are TRBV20-1 and TRBJ2-3; without DNA, the TCRdb call of TRBD2 cannot be checked. Germline V gene sequence: CDR1 DFQATT, CDR2 SNEGSKA (reference sequence). CDR3 length: 15 amino acids. The CDR3 loop reads CSARPSQRSTDTQYF.

The chain is built from TRBV21-1 and TRBJ2-5; TCRdb lists TRBD1, though no DNA is available to test this call. TRBV21-1 corresponds to a pseudogene. This CDR3 has 13 residues. The CDR3 here is CASYTQAQETQYF.

This chain links TRBV20-1 with TRBJ1-4; checking the TCRdb D call of TRBD1 is not possible without DNA. In germline, CDR1 is DFQATT, CDR2 SNEGSKA (reference sequence). There are 14 residues in the CDR3. The chain's CDR3 is CSARWTGGGEKLFF.